Following are 29 T cell receptor beta chains from one sample sequenced in a study of blood T cell repertoires in COVID-19. Data came from immunoSEQ multiplex PCR; TCRdb stores just in-frame clones and leaves some out. The table includes about 150,000 clones, 80% detected once. Sequenced material: peripheral blood. Every receptor here comes from a man in his 60s with acute or convalescent COVID-19.

The chain employs TRBV9 and TRBJ2-5; maybe TRBD2 (7 bases). V gave up 3 bases and J gave up 2 bases, with 11 bases separating them. This CDR3 region has 14 residues. CDR1 and CDR2 (germline): SGDLS, YYNGEE. The CDR3 loop reads CASSAAGAQETQYF. The CDR3 bases are TGTGCCAGCAGCGCCGCGGGGGCGCAAGAGACCCAGTACTTC.

This sequence joins TRBV7-6 and TRBJ2-2; a possible D gene is TRBD1 (5 bases). Germline assignment: CDR1 SGHVS and CDR2 FNYEAQ. The ends were cut back, 5 bases at V and 0 bases at J, with 13 bases in the middle. CDR3 length: 16 amino acids. CDR3 region: CASSPEVQANTGELFF. CDR3 sequence (DNA): TGTGCCAGCAGCCCAGAAGTACAGGCGAACACCGGGGAGCTGTTTTTT.

This clone was detected a few times. The rearrangement links TRBV6-5 to TRBJ1-6; D not certain. The CDR3 spans 14 residues. Germline V gene data show CDR1 as MNHEY and CDR2 as SVGAGI. Trimming took 2 bases from V and 10 from J, leaving 12 bases between them. The CDR3 sequence is CASSYTPGRSPLHF. CDR3 coding DNA: TGTGCCAGCAGTTACACCCCAGGAAGGTCACCCCTCCACTTT.

This clone was found once. The genes are TRBV5-4 and TRBJ2-7; 11 bases are a match to TRBD1. The germline gives CDR1 SGHNT, CDR2 YYREEE (reference sequence). V gave up 0 bases and J gave up 6 bases; unmatched junction bases: 11. This CDR3 comprises 17 residues. The CDR3 DNA follows: TGTGCCAGCAGCTTGGCCCGGGACAGGGGGATCCCATCCGAGCAGTACTTC. This sequence encodes CASSLARDRGIPSEQYF.

The V call is TRBV5-8, the J call TRBJ2-5; D possibly corresponds to TRBD2 (6 bases). The germline gives CDR1 SGHTS, CDR2 YDEGEE. The V gene lost 4 bases and the J gene lost 5 bases, with 15 bases spanning the gap. The CDR3 runs 14 residues. The CDR3 DNA follows: TGTGCCAGCAGCCAGGGACTTATAGGGGAGACCCAGTACTTC. Translating it yields CASSQGLIGETQYF.

The chain links TRBV6-2 or TRBV6-3 to TRBJ2-2; possible D gene TRBD2, 5 bases. V gave up 1 base and J gave up 10 bases, with 13 bases separating them. The germline V gene has CDR1 MNHEY and CDR2 SVGEGT. The CDR3 covers 14 residues. The CDR3 coding sequence is TGTGCCAGCAGTTACTTACGCCTAGCCCCGGAGCTGTTTTTT. This codes for CASSYLRLAPELFF.

This clone showed up just once. The chain combines TRBV5-1 with TRBJ2-5; 10 nucleotides match TRBD1. V gave up 4 bases and J gave up 5 bases; unmatched junction bases: 5. The CDR3 runs to 14 residues. The germline gives CDR1 SGHRS, CDR2 YFSETQ. CDR3 bases: TGCGCCAGCAGCCACGGGACAGGGGTTGAGACCCAGTACTTC. Residues: CASSHGTGVETQYF.

This clone was counted a few times. J is TRBJ1-6 and V is TRBV27; the D is unclear. This CDR3 region has 15 residues. Germline assignment: CDR1 MNHEY and CDR2 SMNVEV (reference sequence). Trimming removed 6 bases at V and 10 bases at J, with 19 bases between. CDR3 residues: CASSRAIEPISPLHF. The CDR3 DNA sequence: TGTGCCAGCAGCCGCGCTATCGAGCCCATCTCACCCCTCCACTTT.

Remarks on this clone: A much larger clone lies a single base off, so this may be a read error. The genes are TRBV11-2 and TRBJ2-1; tentatively, D is TRBD1 (6 bases). This CDR3 spans 14 amino acids. Looked up from germline, CDR1 is SGHAT and CDR2 is FQNNGV. The CDR3: CANSFSMGANEQFF. The CDR3 coding sequence is TGTGCCAACAGCTTTTCTATGGGGGCCAATGAGCAGTTCTTC.

This chain connects TRBV5-6 to TRBJ1-5, with 9 positions matching TRBD1. Germline CDR1 and CDR2: SGHDT and YYEEEE. The trim removed 4 bases at V and 5 bases at J, leaving 7 bases unmatched. CDR3 length equals 15 residues. In nucleotides, the CDR3 is TGTGCCAGCAGCATTACAGGGGGCAGAGATCAGCCCCAGCATTTT. Protein product: CASSITGGRDQPQHF.

This chain connects TRBV5-1 to TRBJ1-1; D uncertain. The CDR3 has 14 amino acids. Per the germline V gene, CDR1 is SGHRS and CDR2 is YFSETQ. The V end lost 0 bases, the J end lost 1 base, and 7 bases lay between the germline ends. The CDR3 spells CASSLDSRNTEAFF. As DNA, the CDR3 is TGCGCCAGCAGCTTGGACAGCAGGAACACTGAAGCTTTCTTT. The full variable domain, with the rest looked up from reference TRBV5-1 and TRBJ1-1, is KAGVTQTPRYLIKTRGQQVTLSCSPISGHRSVSWYQQTPGQGLQFLFEYFSETQRNKGNFPGRFSGRQFSNSRSEMNVSTLELGDSALYLCASSLDSRNTEAFFGQGTRLTVV.

The V and J genes are TRBV10-3 and TRBJ1-2; weak D call: TRBD1 (5 bases). The CDR3 is made up of 14 amino acids. The germline V gene encodes CDR1 ENHRY and CDR2 SYGVKD. V shed 6 bases and J shed 4 bases, with 15 bases lying between them. DNA of the CDR3: TGTGCCATCAGCGACAGCCGCGACGGCTATGGCTACACCTTC. Protein sequence: CAISDSRDGYGYTF.

The rearrangement links TRBV7-2 to TRBJ1-1; the D gene is possibly TRBD1 (6 bases). CDR1 is SGHTA, CDR2 FQGNSA, per germline. This CDR3 has 14 amino acids. Between the trimmed V and J ends, which lost 6 bases and 8 bases, there was a span of 19 bases. The CDR3 is CASSRSLGQPEAFF. The CDR3 DNA follows: TGTGCCAGCAGTCGTAGCCTAGGACAGCCCGAAGCTTTCTTT.

This clone has only a few counts. V usage is TRBV5-5 and J usage is TRBJ1-2, with TRBD1 matching 9 bases. The CDR3 sequence is 15 residues long. Looked up from germline, CDR1 is SGHKS and CDR2 is YYEKEE (reference sequence). The J segment lost 8 bases and the V segment lost 6 bases, leaving 14 bases of the junction unmatched. The CDR3 region has the DNA TGTGCCAGCATCCGGGGGTCCGGGACAGGGAACGGCTACACCTTC. Residues: CASIRGSGTGNGYTF.

This chain uses TRBV5-1 with TRBJ1-6, with a weak D call TRBD1 (5 bases). Germline loops: CDR1 SGHRS, CDR2 YFSETQ. V lost 0 bases and J lost 7, with 11 bases in between. The CDR3 length is 15 residues. The CDR3 is CASSLGGAGNSPLHF. For the CDR3, the DNA is TGCGCCAGCAGCTTGGGCGGGGCGGGAAATTCACCCCTCCACTTT.

The gene calls are TRBV12-3 or TRBV12-4 and TRBJ1-5; 7 bases map to TRBD1. The CDR3 consists of 13 residues. The ends lost 2 bases at V and 11 bases at J; junction bases unmatched: 6. CDR3 sequence: CASSLRTGGTQHF. The CDR3 DNA is TGTGCCAGCAGTTTAAGGACAGGAGGGACCCAGCATTTT.

The chain carries TRBV6-2 or TRBV6-3 and TRBJ2-1; 15 bases align to TRBD2. This CDR3 has 19 amino acids. CDR1 MNHEY and CDR2 SVGEGT come from the germline V gene. V was pared by 2 bases and J by 4 bases, with 9 bases of the junction left unmatched. In DNA, the CDR3 is TGTGCCAGCAGTTACGCGCCCGGGACTAGCGGGGGGCGGTACAATGAGCAGTTCTTC. This encodes CASSYAPGTSGGRYNEQFF.

The CDR3 loop is CASSPTSGVYNEQFF. In DNA form, the CDR3 reads TGTGCCAGCAGCCCCACTAGCGGGGTTTACAATGAGCAGTTCTTC. This sequence joins TRBV9 and TRBJ2-1; TRBD2 agrees at 10 bases. Per germline, CDR1 SGDLS and CDR2 YYNGEE. The CDR3 extends over 15 amino acids. V dropped 4 bases and J dropped 4; count of bases not matched to a gene: 5.

V gene TRBV3-1 (or the pseudogene TRBV3-2) combines with J gene TRBJ2-1; perhaps TRBD1 as D (6 bases). The CDR3 has 16 amino acids. The V gene's germline CDR1 is LGHDT and CDR2 YNNKEL (reference sequence). V was cut by 0 bases and J by 6 bases, with 15 bases left in between. CDR3 residues: CASSQDWIVRGNEQFF. The CDR3, as DNA: TGTGCCAGCAGCCAAGATTGGATAGTCAGGGGCAATGAGCAGTTCTTC.

J is TRBJ1-2 and V is TRBV19; TRBD1 is a possible D gene (5 bases). The CDR3 spans 14 residues. CDR1 and CDR2 from the germline V gene are LNHDA and SQIVND (reference sequence). Trimming removed 6 bases from V and 1 base from J, with 12 bases in between. The CDR3 loop reads CASRRTPDNYGYTF. The CDR3, as DNA: TGTGCCAGTAGGAGGACACCCGATAACTATGGCTACACCTTC.

V is TRBV9 and J is TRBJ1-6; D gene unclear. Germline CDR1 and CDR2: SGDLS and YYNGEE. The CDR3 consists of 14 residues. Trimming took 0 bases from V and 7 from J, leaving 8 bases between them. The chain's CDR3 is CASSVEGGNSPLHF. The CDR3 bases are TGTGCCAGCAGCGTAGAGGGCGGGAATTCACCCCTCCACTTT. Complete variable domain (other parts from reference TRBV9 and TRBJ1-6): DSGVTQTPKHLITATGQRVTLRCSPRSGDLSVYWYQQSLDQGLQFLIQYYNGEERAKGNILERFSAQQFPDLHSELNLSSLELGDSALYFCASSVEGGNSPLHFGNGTRLTVT.

The chain joins TRBV5-1 to TRBJ1-3; 9 positions agree with TRBD1. V was clipped by 4 bases and J by 1 base; unmatched bases: 6. This CDR3 has 16 residues. The germline gives CDR1 SGHRS, CDR2 YFSETQ. The CDR3 DNA sequence: TGCGCCAGCAGCCGGGACAGGGAAGTGTCTGGAAACACCATATATTTT. Translation: CASSRDREVSGNTIYF.

The chain joins TRBV5-4 to TRBJ1-1; 9 bases line up with TRBD1. Germline V gene sequence: CDR1 SGHNT, CDR2 YYREEE (reference sequence). The CDR3 consists of 15 residues. Germline trimming cut 4 bases from V and 8 bases from J; bases unmatched to any gene: 12. The CDR3 DNA sequence: TGTGCCAGCAGCCTTACTTTCGGACAGGGGTTCGAAGCTTTCTTT. It is translated as CASSLTFGQGFEAFF.

This clone was counted a few times. V usage is TRBV19 and J usage is TRBJ2-7, with D perhaps TRBD1 (5 bases). Per the germline V gene, CDR1 is LNHDA and CDR2 is SQIVND (reference sequence). The CDR3 consists of 14 residues. V was clipped by 4 bases and J by 1 base, with 11 bases between them. DNA for the CDR3: TGTGCCAGTAGTAGACAGTGGCAGTCCTACGAGCAGTACTTC. Translated: CASSRQWQSYEQYF.

The chain joins TRBV28 to TRBJ2-1; 13 bases map to TRBD2. CDR1 and CDR2 (germline): MDHEN, SYDVKM. The CDR3 loop spans 17 amino acids. J lost 3 bases, V lost 5 bases, and 7 bases had no gene match. CDR3 nucleotides: TGTGCCAGCAGTGGGACTAGCGGGACCTCCCTCTACAATGAGCAGTTCTTC. It is translated as CASSGTSGTSLYNEQFF.

This clone was found once. The rearrangement uses TRBV10-3 and TRBJ2-3; 9 bases match TRBD1. Germline-derived CDR1 and CDR2 are ENHRY and SYGVKD. The CDR3 runs 14 residues. V lost 8 bases to trimming and J lost 3 bases; unmatched junction nucleotides: 6. CDR3 DNA: TGTGCCATCGGAACCGGGACAGGGACAGATACGCAGTATTTT. This sequence encodes CAIGTGTGTDTQYF.

The V call is TRBV18, the J call TRBJ1-1, with D possibly matching TRBD1 (6 bases). Germline CDR1 reads KGHSH; CDR2 reads LQKENI. V was pared by 3 bases and J by 0 bases, with 11 bases between. The CDR3 is 15 amino acids. The DNA for the CDR3 is TGTGCCAGCTCACCGGGGGCAGCTATGAACACTGAAGCTTTCTTT. Protein sequence: CASSPGAAMNTEAFF.

The V call is TRBV7-2, the J call TRBJ2-3, with TRBD2 matching 7 bases. The CDR3 extends over 16 amino acids. Germline assignment: CDR1 SGHTA and CDR2 FQGNSA. Trimming took 4 bases from V and 2 from J; bases not matched to a gene: 9. The CDR3 region is CASSSFATSLTDTQYF. CDR3 bases: TGTGCCAGCAGCTCGTTCGCGACTAGCCTCACAGATACGCAGTATTTT.

Only one count was recorded for this clone. The V call is TRBV1, the J call TRBJ2-5; TRBD2 was called by the table and not checked on the DNA. TRBV1 is shown as a pseudogene. The CDR3 covers 17 residues. The CDR3 sequence: CTSSQDQSGGAPETQYF. In nucleotides, the CDR3 is TGCACCAGCAGCCAAGATCAGAGCGGGGGGGCGCCCGAGACCCAGTACTTC.